These 27 T cell receptor beta chains originate from one sample sequenced in a study of blood T cell repertoires in COVID-19. Repertoires were generated with immunoSEQ multiplex PCR, while TCRdb's copy carries only in-frame clones and drops some. The profile covers about 220,000 clones, with 82% appearing a single time and 3% to 4.5% taken by the ten largest. Input material: peripheral blood. The receptors come from a woman older than 75 with acute or convalescent COVID-19.

The rearrangement uses TRBV7-9 and TRBJ1-2; no clear D. This CDR3 has 13 residues. Germline CDR1 reads SEHNR; CDR2 reads FQNEAQ (reference sequence). Trimming cost V 3 bases and J 8 bases, with 13 bases left between them. The CDR3 loop is CASSFPSRGGYTF. CDR3 in DNA: TGTGCCAGCAGCTTTCCCTCCCGGGGAGGCTACACCTTC.

In this sample, this clone turned up a few times. The chain joins TRBV25-1 to TRBJ1-6; D may be TRBD1 (5 bases). Between the trimmed V and J ends, which lost 5 bases and 4 bases, there was a span of 15 bases. This CDR3 comprises 16 residues. Germline V gene sequence: CDR1 MGHDK, CDR2 SYGVNS. CDR3 sequence (DNA): TGTGCCAGCAGTCCCCGACAGAGCTTGTATAATTCACCCCTCCACTTT. Translating it yields CASSPRQSLYNSPLHF.

Of note for this clone: The germline gene is not matched at one end of the junction; a read error may be the cause. Written as DNA, the CDR3 is TGTGCTAGCAGCCCGGGAGGGAGGAATGAGCAGTTCTTC. Amino acids: CASSPGGRNEQFF. The chain recombines TRBV7-7 with TRBJ2-1, with 8 bases fitting TRBD2. This CDR3 is 13 amino acids long. In germline, CDR1 is SSHAT, CDR2 FNYEAQ (reference sequence).

This chain uses TRBV9 with TRBJ2-1, with 9 nucleotides matching TRBD1. Germline CDR1 is SGDLS and CDR2 is YYNGEE. The CDR3 runs to 12 residues. The trim removed 0 bases at V and 15 bases at J, leaving 4 bases unmatched. The CDR3 here is CASSVAGQGLFF. The CDR3 nucleotides read TGTGCCAGCAGCGTAGCTGGACAGGGGTTGTTCTTC.

The J gene is TRBJ2-2, the V gene TRBV19; TRBD1 matches at 7 bases. CDR3 size: 17 residues. With 3 bases clipped from V and 2 bases from J, the junction kept 9 bases outside the gene matches. The germline V gene has CDR1 LNHDA and CDR2 SQIVND (reference sequence). The CDR3 protein is CASSMNSWDRNTGELFF. DNA of the CDR3: TGTGCCAGTAGTATGAATTCGTGGGACAGAAACACCGGGGAGCTGTTTTTT.

The chain is built from TRBV28 and TRBJ1-5; D gene uncertain. Trimming cost V 4 bases and J 4 bases, with 17 bases left between them. Germline CDR1 and CDR2: MDHEN and SYDVKM. The CDR3 is made up of 16 amino acids. The CDR3 sequence: CASSSNSAGLNQPQHF. The DNA for the CDR3 is TGTGCCAGCAGTTCCAACAGTGCGGGGTTGAATCAGCCCCAGCATTTT.

The chain couples TRBV29-1 to TRBJ1-2, with TRBD1 as a possible D gene (6 bases). V lost 4 bases, J lost 7 bases, and 19 bases lay in between. Germline CDR1 SQVTM, CDR2 ANQGSEA. This CDR3 is built from 14 residues. The CDR3 DNA reads as TGCAGCGTTGCCCCGTTAACAGGGTATACTGGCTACACCTTC. Protein product: CSVAPLTGYTGYTF. Combining the CDR3 with reference TRBV29-1 and TRBJ1-2 gives the whole variable domain SAVISQKPSRDICQRGTSLTIQCQVDSQVTMMFWYRQQPGQSLTLIATANQGSEATYESGFVIDKFPISRPNLTFSTLTVSNMSPEDSSIYLCSVAPLTGYTGYTFGSGTRLTVV.

The chain combines TRBV19 with TRBJ2-3, with TRBD2 matching 7 bases. The CDR3 loop spans 15 amino acids. Per the germline V gene, CDR1 is LNHDA and CDR2 is SQIVND (reference sequence). The V segment lost 6 bases and the J segment 4 bases; nucleotides outside the gene matches: 10. CDR3 bases: TGTGCCAGTAGCCTCCAGAGCGGGGACGCAGATACGCAGTATTTT. Its protein is CASSLQSGDADTQYF.

This sequence joins TRBV3-1 (or the pseudogene TRBV3-2) and TRBJ2-7; tentatively, D is TRBD1 (5 bases). Germline V lookup: CDR1 LGHDT, CDR2 YNNKEL (reference sequence). Trimming left V 4 bases short and J 4 bases short, with 17 bases between. This CDR3 spans 15 amino acids. The CDR3 sequence is CASSRGPSFVYEQYF. The DNA for the CDR3 is TGTGCCAGCAGCCGGGGCCCTTCCTTTGTTTACGAGCAGTACTTC.

In regard to this clone: Relative to the germline gene, one junction end is altered; a read error may explain this. V and J are TRBV7-7 and TRBJ2-5, with D perhaps TRBD1 (6 bases). The CDR3 runs 14 residues. Germline V CDR1 and CDR2: SSHAT, FNYEAQ (reference sequence). The CDR3 sequence: CASSPTGHQETQYF. The CDR3, as DNA: TGTGCTAGCAGCCCAACAGGGCACCAAGAGACCCAGTACTTC. The full variable domain, its missing parts supplied by reference TRBV7-7 and TRBJ2-5, is GAGVSQSPRYKVTKRGQDVTLRCDPISSHATLYWYQQALGQGPEFLTYFNYEAQPDKSGLPSDRFSAERPEGSISTLTIQRTEQRDSAMYRCASSPTGHQETQYFGPGTRLLVL.

This chain uses TRBV5-6 with TRBJ2-5, with 8 bases aligning to TRBD1. Looked up from germline, CDR1 is SGHDT and CDR2 is YYEEEE. The CDR3 runs 15 residues. J gave up 5 bases and V 2 bases, and 8 bases lay outside the gene matches. This CDR3 is CASSFGQGSLETQYF. The DNA for the CDR3 is TGTGCCAGCAGCTTCGGACAGGGTTCTTTGGAGACCCAGTACTTC.

This clone came up once. This chain links TRBV6-5 with TRBJ1-2, with 8 bases aligning to TRBD1. CDR1 and CDR2 (germline): MNHEY, SVGAGI. CDR3 length: 15 amino acids. V shed 5 bases, J shed 4 bases, and the junction held 9 bases outside the gene matches. CDR3 in amino acids: CASSQRQGRVYGYTF. The CDR3 DNA sequence: TGTGCCAGCAGTCAACGACAGGGGAGGGTCTATGGCTACACCTTC.

V gene TRBV4-1 combines with J gene TRBJ1-5, with TRBD1 as a possible D gene (5 bases). Germline CDR1 is MGHRA and CDR2 is YSYEKL. V lost 0 bases to trimming and J lost 2 bases, with 14 bases between them. The length of the CDR3 is 17 residues. This CDR3 reads CASSQDGGGYRNQPQHF. Here the CDR3 DNA reads TGCGCCAGCAGCCAAGATGGGGGGGGGTATCGCAATCAGCCCCAGCATTTT.

This clone was detected once. The chain is built from TRBV2 and TRBJ1-2; D not certain. Germline CDR1 SNHLY, CDR2 FYNNEI. This CDR3 region has 13 residues. The germline V and J ends were trimmed by 9 bases and 0 bases, with 11 bases remaining between them. The CDR3 loop reads CARRRGANYGYTF. The CDR3 bases are TGTGCCAGGAGGCGGGGTGCTAACTATGGCTACACCTTC.

The chain combines TRBV15 with TRBJ1-6; D not certain. The CDR3 spans 16 residues. Per the germline V gene, CDR1 is LNHNV and CDR2 is YYDKDF (reference sequence). V was pared by 8 bases and J by 7 bases, with 21 bases between. In DNA, the CDR3 is TGTGCCACCTACAAATTAAATCGGAGTCCCAATTCACCCCTCCACTTT. Translation gives CATYKLNRSPNSPLHF.

The V gene is TRBV3-1 (or the pseudogene TRBV3-2), the J gene TRBJ2-4; D is unclear. The germline V gene encodes CDR1 LGHDT and CDR2 YNNKEL (reference sequence). V lost 4 bases and J lost 11, with 15 bases in between. The CDR3 contains 13 residues. The CDR3, as DNA: TGTGCCAGCAGCCTACAAGATAGGAGCTTTCAGTACTTC. Encoded protein: CASSLQDRSFQYF.

This chain connects TRBV9 to TRBJ2-3; 8 bases fit TRBD1. V was pared by 2 bases and J by 7 bases, with 6 bases of the junction left unmatched. Germline CDR1 SGDLS, CDR2 YYNGEE. The CDR3 runs to 14 residues. The CDR3 sequence: CASSVGQGFNTQYF. CDR3 bases: TGTGCCAGCAGCGTCGGACAGGGCTTCAATACGCAGTATTTT.

The chain has TRBV7-2 and TRBJ2-7; 11 nucleotides agree with TRBD2. V was pared by 5 bases and J by 7 bases, with 10 bases of the junction left unmatched. Germline V lookup: CDR1 SGHTA, CDR2 FQGNSA. This CDR3 is built from 15 residues. The CDR3 region is CASSGTSGGSREQYF. The CDR3 bases are TGTGCCAGCAGCGGAACTAGCGGGGGCTCGAGGGAGCAGTACTTC.

The chain links TRBV6-5 to TRBJ1-3; D may be TRBD1 (5 bases). The CDR3 is 13 amino acids. Trimming took off 7 bases at V and 3 bases at J, with 10 bases between the two ends. Germline loops: CDR1 MNHEY, CDR2 SVGAGI. CDR3: CASTQGVGNTIYF. The CDR3 bases are TGTGCCAGCACCCAGGGCGTTGGAAACACCATATATTTT.

This clone was seen once. The chain carries TRBV9 and TRBJ2-3, with D perhaps TRBD2 (7 bases). Germline CDR1 and CDR2: SGDLS and YYNGEE. With 3 bases removed from V and 2 bases from J, the gap between germline ends came to 10 bases. There are 14 residues in the CDR3. The CDR3 loop reads CASSGRGATDTQYF. The DNA for the CDR3 is TGTGCCAGCAGCGGACGGGGGGCCACAGATACGCAGTATTTT.

This clone was counted a few times. The chain employs TRBV3-1 (or the pseudogene TRBV3-2) and TRBJ2-7; D gene uncertain. Germline CDR1 is LGHDT and CDR2 is YNNKEL (reference sequence). This CDR3 has 14 residues. The V and J ends lost 1 base and 6 bases respectively, with 13 bases between them. In DNA form, the CDR3 reads TGTGCCAGCAGCCAAGGTTTGAGAGGTATCGAGCAGTACTTC. It specifies CASSQGLRGIEQYF.

This clone was seen more than once but under ten times. The chain couples TRBV12-3 or TRBV12-4 to TRBJ1-2, with 9 positions matching TRBD1. The CDR3 has 13 amino acids. V shed 6 bases and J 4 bases; nucleotides not matched to a gene: 3. CDR3 in DNA: TGTGCCAGCAGGGGACAGGGCCTCTATGGCTACACCTTC. It is translated as CASRGQGLYGYTF.

The genes are TRBV3-1 (or the pseudogene TRBV3-2) and TRBJ1-2, with 7 bases aligning to TRBD1. The germline V gene has CDR1 LGHDT and CDR2 YNNKEL (reference sequence). The CDR3 has 15 amino acids. Trimming took 4 bases from V and 1 from J; bases not matched to a gene: 6. In nucleotides, the CDR3 is TGTGCCAGCAGCCCCCAGGGGGGAGGTAACTATGGCTACACCTTC. It yields the protein CASSPQGGGNYGYTF.

This rearrangement joins TRBV18 to TRBJ2-7; maybe TRBD2 (5 bases). Germline lookup yields CDR1 KGHSH and CDR2 LQKENI. This CDR3 is built from 14 residues. V lost 1 base and J lost 3, with 10 bases in between. The CDR3 DNA sequence: TGTGCCAGCTCACCACGCCGGGATCACTACGAGCAGTACTTC. Translating gives CASSPRRDHYEQYF.

V is TRBV7-8 and J is TRBJ2-7; D is unclear. Germline CDR1 is SGHVS and CDR2 is FQNEAQ. Between the trimmed V and J ends, which lost 5 bases and 1 base, there was a span of 6 bases. This CDR3 region has 12 residues. CDR3 sequence (DNA): TGTGCCAGCAGCCCTAATTCCTACGAGCAGTACTTC. Protein sequence: CASSPNSYEQYF.

The rearrangement uses TRBV28 and TRBJ1-4, with D hard to call. Looked up from germline, CDR1 is MDHEN and CDR2 is SYDVKM. The CDR3 consists of 15 residues. V lost 2 bases to trimming and J lost 8 bases, with 15 bases between them. CDR3 coding DNA: TGTGCCAGCAGTTTACTCGCCTTTAGAGGGGAAAAACTGTTTTTT. Protein product: CASSLLAFRGEKLFF.

The genes are TRBV28 and TRBJ1-2, with 9 bases identical to TRBD1. Germline lookup yields CDR1 MDHEN and CDR2 SYDVKM. Trimming removed 6 bases from V and 8 bases from J; junction bases left unmatched: 10. This CDR3 comprises 14 residues. The CDR3 sequence: CASRPGQGWRGYTF. The CDR3 region has the DNA TGTGCCAGCAGACCGGGACAGGGTTGGCGGGGCTACACCTTC.